A single T cell receptor (beta chain) is shown here with its context. It has no known antigen specificity. No quality values exist for individual bases; no much larger clone is one base distant. At the DNA level, this CDR3 is encoded by other sequences in the same sample as well. Participants in the prospective study were enrolled through a virtual design, were aged about 18 to 100 years, and lived in 24 United States geographic areas. In the prospective study, cohorts were assigned on the basis of participant-reported clinical history obtained from a screening survey and a study questionnaire. ImmuneRACE Cohort 3 recovered participants were defined by two consecutive negative NP/OP PCR tests, healthcare professional clearance, or symptom resolution. Each participant in the prospective study had whole blood, serum and a nasopharyngeal or oropharyngeal swab collected by mobile phlebotomists. Additional blood draws and questionnaires over an approximately 2-month period could optionally be provided by prospective study participants. Before DNA extraction, blood samples from the prospective study were shipped at room temperature or frozen.

The sample is drawn from a study of blood T cell repertoires in COVID-19 (dated by TCRdb to between 2020 and 2021). Regarding the research as a whole: Samples from collaborators originated in the United States, Italy and Spain and spanned both the acute and convalescent phases of COVID-19. Where HLA class I and class II types were available, the types were taken from metadata supplied by the sample provider, not from assay-based typing. A freely available public database, intended as a resource for researchers studying the immune response to SARS-CoV-2, is where the repertoires were released. The samples were drawn from two sources: the first 160 participants of the ongoing ImmuneRACE study, and approximately 1,300 subjects contributed by 6 global collaborators. Deeply sampled blood TCRbeta repertoires from subjects exposed to, actively infected with, or recovered from COVID-19 were included in the dataset. The material from the prospective study consisted of cDNA or gDNA derived from T cells, B-cell-depleted T cells, or PBMCs. Sample metadata almost always included a de-identified subject ID, COVID-19 status, age in years and sex.

The CDR3, from cysteine to phenylalanine, totals 12 residues. The only DNA kept is the CDR3, 36 bases in frame from the first base. From the germline V gene, CDR1 is SNHLY and CDR2 is FYNNEI. V gives up 4 bases and J gives up 3 bases, and the segment between their germline ends measures 6 bases. TCRbeta CDR3 regions were amplified from genomic DNA by means of the immunoSEQ Assay, a bias-controlled multiplex PCR. Under the source paper's analysis protocol: Within the assay, amplification of reference gene primers was used to estimate how many nucleated cells each sample contained. To quantify the absolute abundance of each unique TCRbeta CDR3 rearrangement, sequence reads were collapsed and filtered. Productive Simpson clonality was computed per sample as the square root of Simpson's diversity index over productive rearrangements. The source is immuneACCESS, and TCRdb retained only in-frame sequences with V and J called. Part of the clones is not carried over; for the studies checked, unresolved V genes explain less than half of this, and the remainder is unexplained. Clone size and V and J calls were adopted from that table, with D and trimming inferred from the DNA. The sample table contains a few hundred thousand clones; only one count was recorded for about 85% of them. 5.5% to 7% of the sample is held by the ten biggest clonotypes.

Overall study outcomes, separate from this receptor: The quantity of clinical and demographic metadata differed by source and by participant and was supplied without curation.

This clonotype originated in a woman aged 25 to 45 who had recovered from COVID-19. The sample comprised PBMCs or T cells enriched from blood (not recorded which). This chain is built from TRBV2 and TRBJ1-2; the D gene remains uncertain. The nucleotide sequence reads TGTGCCAGCAGTGGGCAGGACTATGGCTACACCTTC. Its protein is CASSGQDYGYTF.